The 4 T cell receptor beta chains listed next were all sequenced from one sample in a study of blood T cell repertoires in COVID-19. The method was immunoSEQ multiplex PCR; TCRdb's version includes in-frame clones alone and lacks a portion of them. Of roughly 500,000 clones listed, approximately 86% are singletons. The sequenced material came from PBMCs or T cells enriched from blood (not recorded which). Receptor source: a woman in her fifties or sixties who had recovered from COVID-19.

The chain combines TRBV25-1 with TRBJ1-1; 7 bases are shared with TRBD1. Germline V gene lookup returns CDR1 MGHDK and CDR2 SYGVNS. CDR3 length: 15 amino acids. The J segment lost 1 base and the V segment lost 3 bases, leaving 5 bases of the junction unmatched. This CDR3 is CASSDGGGRNTEAFF. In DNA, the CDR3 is TGTGCCAGCAGTGATGGAGGGGGCCGGAACACTGAAGCTTTCTTT.

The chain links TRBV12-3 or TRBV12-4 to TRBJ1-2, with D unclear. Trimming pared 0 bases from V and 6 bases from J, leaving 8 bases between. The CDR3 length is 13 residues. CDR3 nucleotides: TGTGCCAGCAGTTTAGCGGTCTCGGATGGCTACACCTTC. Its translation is CASSLAVSDGYTF.

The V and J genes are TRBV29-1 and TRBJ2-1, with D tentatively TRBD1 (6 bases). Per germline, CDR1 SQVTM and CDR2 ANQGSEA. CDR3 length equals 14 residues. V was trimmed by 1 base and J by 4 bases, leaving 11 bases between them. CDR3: CSVEGGRSYNEQFF. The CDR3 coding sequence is TGCAGCGTTGAAGGGGGGCGGAGTTACAATGAGCAGTTCTTC.

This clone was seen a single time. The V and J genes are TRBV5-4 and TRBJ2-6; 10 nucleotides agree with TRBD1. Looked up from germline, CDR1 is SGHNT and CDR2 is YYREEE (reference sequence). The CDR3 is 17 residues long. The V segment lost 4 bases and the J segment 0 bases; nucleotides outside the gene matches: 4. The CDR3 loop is CASSPDRGPSGANVLTF. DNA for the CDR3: TGTGCCAGCAGCCCTGACAGGGGGCCCTCTGGGGCCAACGTCCTGACTTTC.